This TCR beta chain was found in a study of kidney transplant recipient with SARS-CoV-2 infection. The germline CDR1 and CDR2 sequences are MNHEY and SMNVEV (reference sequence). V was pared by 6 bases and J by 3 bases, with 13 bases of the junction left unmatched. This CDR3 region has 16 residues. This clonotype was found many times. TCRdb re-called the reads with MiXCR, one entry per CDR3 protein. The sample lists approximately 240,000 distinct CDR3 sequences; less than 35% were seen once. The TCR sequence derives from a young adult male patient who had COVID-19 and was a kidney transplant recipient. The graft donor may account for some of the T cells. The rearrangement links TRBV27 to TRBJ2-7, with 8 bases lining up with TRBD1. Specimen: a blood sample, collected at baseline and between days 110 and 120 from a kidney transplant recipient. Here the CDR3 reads CASRSTWGQEIYEQYF. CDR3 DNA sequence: TGTGCCAGCAGGTCAACCTGGGGACAGGAGATCTACGAGCAGTACTTC.